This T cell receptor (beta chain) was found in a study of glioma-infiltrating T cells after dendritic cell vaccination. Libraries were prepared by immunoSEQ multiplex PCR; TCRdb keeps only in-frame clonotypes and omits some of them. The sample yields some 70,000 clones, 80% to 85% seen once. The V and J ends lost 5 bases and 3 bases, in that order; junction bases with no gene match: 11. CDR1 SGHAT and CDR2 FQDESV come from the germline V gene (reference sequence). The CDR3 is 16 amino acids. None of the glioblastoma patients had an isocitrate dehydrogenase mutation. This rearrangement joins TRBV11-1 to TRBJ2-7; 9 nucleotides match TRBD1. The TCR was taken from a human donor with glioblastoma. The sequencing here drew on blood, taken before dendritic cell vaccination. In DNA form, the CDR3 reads TGTGCCAGCAGCGAATCCGGACAGGGGAAAAACTACGAGCAGTACTTC. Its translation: CASSESGQGKNYEQYF. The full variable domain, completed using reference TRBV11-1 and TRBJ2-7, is EAEVAQSPRYKITEKSQAVAFWCDPISGHATLYWYRQILGQGPELLVQFQDESVVDDSQLPKDRFSAERLKGVDSTLKIQPAELGDSAMYLCASSESGQGKNYEQYFGPGTRLTVT.